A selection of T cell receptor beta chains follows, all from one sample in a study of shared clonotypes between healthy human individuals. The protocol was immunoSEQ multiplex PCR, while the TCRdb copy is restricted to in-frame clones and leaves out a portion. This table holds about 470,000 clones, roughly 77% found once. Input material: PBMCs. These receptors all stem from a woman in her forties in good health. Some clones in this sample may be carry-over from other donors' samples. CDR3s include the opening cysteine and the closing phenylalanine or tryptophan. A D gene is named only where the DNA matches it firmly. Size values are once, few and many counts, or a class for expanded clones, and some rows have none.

TGTGCCAGTAGTATCGGAGCGAAAGGCGTGATGAGAGCTTTCTTT,CASSIGAKGVMRAFF,-,TRBJ1-1,15,TRBV19,once
TGTGCCAGCTCACCAAGCGGGGGCGGGAATCAGCCCCAGCATTTT,CASSPSGGGNQPQHF,-,TRBJ1-5,15,TRBV18,-
TGTGCCAGCAGCACCCCCTTGGGGGGACAAAGGTTAGGCACAAATACTAACTATGGCTACACCTTC,CASSTPLGGQRLGTNTNYGYTF,-,TRBJ1-2,22,TRBV21-1,-
TGTGCCAGCAGCTTCCTAGCGGTGATCTCTGGGGCCAACGTCCTGACTTTC,CASSFLAVISGANVLTF,TRBD2,TRBJ2-6,17,TRBV5-4,-
TGTGCCAGCAGTCTCGAAGGGGGCCTATCCACAGATACGCAGTATTTT,CASSLEGGLSTDTQYF,TRBD1,TRBJ2-3,16,TRBV6-4,-
TGTGCCAGCAGCCCAGGACTAGCGGGATCATACAATGAGCAGTTCTTC,CASSPGLAGSYNEQFF,TRBD2,TRBJ2-1,16,TRBV9,-
TGCGCCAGCGCGATTACCGGGACAGGGGACAATGAGCAGTTCTTC,CASAITGTGDNEQFF,TRBD1,TRBJ2-1,15,TRBV5-1,-
TGTGCCAGCAGCTCCGGACAGGGGATGAACACTGAAGCTTTCTTT,CASSSGQGMNTEAFF,TRBD1,TRBJ1-1,15,TRBV11-3,-
TGTGCCAGCAGCCAAGACCAGGGGACGGTAGCTTTCTTT,CASSQDQGTVAFF,-,TRBJ1-1,13,TRBV4-2,-
TGTGCCAGCAGTGCCCAGCGGGAGTGGGCAGATACGCAGTATTTT,CASSAQREWADTQYF,TRBD2,TRBJ2-3,15,TRBV6-1,-
TGTGCCAGCAGCGGGGACCCGACTGCCTACGAGCAGTACTTC,CASSGDPTAYEQYF,-,TRBJ2-7,14,TRBV5-6,many
TGTGCCAGCTCACCACCCTTAGCGGGAGGGGTAGATGAGCAGTTCTTC,CASSPPLAGGVDEQFF,TRBD2,TRBJ2-1,16,TRBV18,-
TGTGCCAGCAGTTTAGTGGCAGATATGCGCTACACTGAAGCTTTCTTT,CASSLVADMRYTEAFF,-,TRBJ1-1,16,TRBV28,-
TGTGCCAGCAGCCCAACCGGGGTCATCTCCTACGAGCAGTACTTC,CASSPTGVISYEQYF,-,TRBJ2-7,15,TRBV28,-
TGTGCCAGCAGCTCCCCAGGCCGGGGTCTGGCCAAAAACATTCAGTACTTC,CASSSPGRGLAKNIQYF,-,TRBJ2-4,17,TRBV7-2,-
TGTGCCAGCAGCGCTCAACGGGACAGATCCACCGGGGAGCTGTTTTTT,CASSAQRDRSTGELFF,TRBD1,TRBJ2-2,16,TRBV9,-
TGTGCCAGCAGCCGTTGGACAGGGGGAAGGGACAGGAACACCGGGGAGCTGTTTTTT,CASSRWTGGRDRNTGELFF,TRBD1,TRBJ2-2,19,TRBV7-6,-
TGTGCCAGCAGCCCCCCGGGACTACAACAAGAGACCCAGTACTTC,CASSPPGLQQETQYF,TRBD2,TRBJ2-5,15,TRBV7-2,-
TGCGCCAGCCGGGGACAGAACACAGATACGCAGTATTTT,CASRGQNTDTQYF,TRBD1,TRBJ2-3,13,TRBV5-1,-
TGTGCCTGGAGTGGGAGCAGGGGCTACGAGCAGTACTTC,CAWSGSRGYEQYF,-,TRBJ2-7,13,TRBV30,-
TGTGCCAGCAGTGACTCGATGGCGTCAGGTACGCAGTATTTT,CASSDSMASGTQYF,-,TRBJ2-3,14,TRBV6-4,-
TGTGCCAGCGTCCAGGGTGGGGCAGATACGCAGTATTTT,CASVQGGADTQYF,-,TRBJ2-3,13,TRBV6-5,-
TGTGCCAGTAGCACAGGGCGGAAAAACATTCAGTACTTC,CASSTGRKNIQYF,-,TRBJ2-4,13,TRBV19,-
TGTGCCAGCAGACGACACCACAATGAGCAGTTCTTC,CASRRHHNEQFF,-,TRBJ2-1,12,TRBV7-2,-
TGTGCCTGGAGTCAAGGGGGGACATCTTACAATGAGCAGTTCTTC,CAWSQGGTSYNEQFF,-,TRBJ2-1,15,TRBV30,-
TGTGCCAGCAGCTTCCAAGGACAGGGCCAAGAGACCCAGTACTTC,CASSFQGQGQETQYF,TRBD1,TRBJ2-5,15,TRBV7-9,-
TGTGCCAGCAGCTCCCCCCCAAGACGAGACAAAGGGGGATACAATGAGCAGTTCTTC,CASSSPPRRDKGGYNEQFF,-,TRBJ2-1,19,TRBV7-2,-
TGTGCCAGCAGCTTAGTGGGGGGCCTCTTGCTGGAATACGAGCAGTACTTC,CASSLVGGLLLEYEQYF,-,TRBJ2-7,17,TRBV7-2,-
TGCGCCAGCAGCTTGGAGTGGACCCAGTACTTC,CASSLEWTQYF,-,TRBJ2-5,11,TRBV5-1,-
TGTGCCAGCAGCTTAGCGAGAGGCATCCGGAACTATGGCTACACCTTC,CASSLARGIRNYGYTF,-,TRBJ1-2,16,TRBV7-8,-
TGTGCCAGCAGTTTAGCTTTAGGGGTCCCTGGCTACACCTTC,CASSLALGVPGYTF,-,TRBJ1-2,14,TRBV28,once
TGTGCCAGCAGTTTTCGGACAGGGCTGGGGGAGCTGTTTTTT,CASSFRTGLGELFF,TRBD1,TRBJ2-2,14,TRBV28,-
TGTGCCAGCAGCTTGGCCGGCGCAGGGGCCTTGAACACTGAAGCTTTCTTT,CASSLAGAGALNTEAFF,-,TRBJ1-1,17,TRBV5-6,-
TGCGCCAGCAGCTCGGGACCCGGAGGGGATGAGCAGTTCTTC,CASSSGPGGDEQFF,-,TRBJ2-1,14,TRBV5-1,-
TGTGCTAGCAGCTATGGGACTAGCGGTAACAATGAGCAGTTCTTC,CASSYGTSGNNEQFF,TRBD2,TRBJ2-1,15,TRBV7-7,-
TGTGCCAGTAGTATCAGGACCCTACAAGGAATCGATTCACCCCTCCACTTT,CASSIRTLQGIDSPLHF,-,TRBJ1-6,17,TRBV19,-
TGTGCCAGTAGTATCCCCGATTACAGGGGATCCACTGAAGCTTTCTTT,CASSIPDYRGSTEAFF,TRBD1,TRBJ1-1,16,TRBV19,-
TGCGCCAGCAGCTTGAACGGGAGGGCCGGGGAGCAGTTCTTC,CASSLNGRAGEQFF,TRBD2,TRBJ2-1,14,TRBV5-1,-
TGTGCCAGCAGCCCCAGTCCCGGGACAGGGGGCCGCAATCAGCCCCAGCATTTT,CASSPSPGTGGRNQPQHF,TRBD1,TRBJ1-5,18,TRBV28,-
TGCGCCAGCAGCCAGTCCCTCGGGGGAGCAAACACCATATATTTT,CASSQSLGGANTIYF,-,TRBJ1-3,15,TRBV4-1,many
TGTGCCAGCAGCTCGAACCGGGAGGGGGGGACCCAGTACTTC,CASSSNREGGTQYF,TRBD2,TRBJ2-5,14,TRBV27,-
TGTGCCAGCAGTACCCGACAGGGGTTACCCTACGAGCAGTACTTC,CASSTRQGLPYEQYF,TRBD1,TRBJ2-7,15,TRBV6-1,-
TGTGCCAGCAGCTCCCTAGCGGGAGAGGGTAATCGGGATACGCAGTATTTT,CASSSLAGEGNRDTQYF,TRBD2,TRBJ2-3,17,TRBV9,few
TGCGCCAGCAGCCAAGCTCTTCAGCGGGACACCTACGAGCAGTACTTC,CASSQALQRDTYEQYF,-,TRBJ2-7,16,TRBV4-1,-
TGTGCCAGCAGCCGGACAGGGCGCACAGATACGCAGTATTTT,CASSRTGRTDTQYF,TRBD1,TRBJ2-3,14,TRBV9,-
TGTGCCAGCAGGGGGAAAGGGTGGACTGAAGCTTTCTTT,CASRGKGWTEAFF,-,TRBJ1-1,13,TRBV6-6,-